A selection of T cell receptor beta chains follows, all from one sample in a study of T cells in Graves' hyperthyroidism and ophthalmopathy. TCRdb re-called the multiplex PCR reads with MiXCR, one entry per CDR3 protein. The table has around 450,000 distinct CDR3 sequences, more than 15% seen once. The sample was blood. Every receptor here comes from a woman younger than 35 with Graves' hyperthyroidism. Both conserved end residues are part of each CDR3. D genes are given only for firm matches. Size tells how often a clone was seen (once, few, many) or the class of an expanded clone, and some rows leave it out.

abundance	v_gene	d_gene	j_gene	CDR3aa	CDR3nt
NA	TRBV12-3/TRBV12-4	TRBD1	TRBJ1-4	CASSVGRTGGRATNEKLFF	TGTGCCAGCAGCGTAGGAAGGACAGGGGGACGTGCAACTAATGAAAAACTGTTTTTT
many	TRBV11-3	TRBD1	TRBJ2-2	CASSSRQGSGELFF	TGTGCCAGCAGCTCTAGACAGGGTTCTGGGGAGCTGTTTTTT
many	TRBV7-8	NA	TRBJ2-3	CASSWSGSTDTQYF	TGTGCCAGCAGCTGGAGCGGGAGCACAGATACGCAGTATTTT
NA	TRBV7-8	NA	TRBJ1-2	CASSFTDGQANGYTF	TGTGCCAGCAGCTTTACTGATGGGCAGGCGAATGGCTACACCTTC
few	TRBV20-1	NA	TRBJ1-1	CSARDHGRRGAGGAFF	TGCAGTGCTAGAGATCATGGTCGGAGGGGGGCGGGTGGAGCTTTCTTT
NA	TRBV28	NA	TRBJ1-2	CASRNRVRGGYTF	TGTGCCAGCAGGAACAGGGTTAGGGGAGGCTACACCTTC
few	TRBV7-9	NA	TRBJ1-2	CASSLVAANYGYTF	TGTGCCAGCAGCTTAGTCGCCGCGAACTATGGCTACACCTTC
few	TRBV12-3/TRBV12-4	TRBD2	TRBJ2-1	CASSPPPAGVLGKQFF	TGTGCCAGCAGCCCTCCCCCGGCGGGAGTTCTGGGGAAGCAGTTCTTC
many	TRBV12-3/TRBV12-4	NA	TRBJ2-7	CASSLVLAGVEQYF	TGTGCCAGCAGTTTAGTCTTAGCAGGGGTCGAGCAGTACTTC
many	TRBV7-3	NA	TRBJ1-2	CASSADQGRGYTF	TGTGCCAGCAGCGCCGACCAGGGGCGAGGCTACACCTTC
few	TRBV7-2	NA	TRBJ2-7	CASSLEMTAGEQYF	TGTGCCAGCAGCTTGGAAATGACGGCTGGCGAGCAGTACTTC
many	TRBV7-2	TRBD2	TRBJ2-5	CASSVRLAGGETQYF	TGTGCCAGCAGCGTGAGACTAGCGGGAGGAGAGACCCAGTACTTC
many	TRBV28	NA	TRBJ1-2	CASSPPGLSNYGYTF	TGTGCCAGCAGTCCGCCGGGGCTGTCTAACTATGGCTACACCTTC
many	TRBV12-3/TRBV12-4	NA	TRBJ1-1	CASSEVYRGENTEAFF	TGTGCCAGCAGTGAGGTCTATAGGGGAGAGAACACTGAAGCTTTCTTT
many	TRBV20-1	NA	TRBJ2-3	CSGYDGLGSTDTQYF	TGCAGTGGTTATGACGGCCTAGGGAGCACAGATACGCAGTATTTT
many	TRBV3-1	NA	TRBJ1-1	CASSQKQNTEAFF	TGTGCCAGCAGCCAAAAACAGAACACTGAAGCTTTCTTT
many	TRBV7-3	NA	TRBJ2-1	CASSLQKSDYNEQFF	TGTGCCAGCAGCTTACAGAAATCTGACTACAATGAGCAGTTCTTC
NA	TRBV13	NA	TRBJ2-4	CASSLKGRREHIQYF	TGTGCCAGCAGCCTTAAGGGCAGGAGGGAGCACATTCAGTACTTC
few	TRBV10-3	NA	TRBJ1-5	CAISEAADNQPQHF	TGTGCCATCAGTGAGGCGGCCGACAATCAGCCCCAGCATTTT
NA	TRBV4-1	NA	TRBJ2-2	CASSSYGSSGTANTGELFF	TGCGCCAGCAGCTCCTATGGATCAAGCGGGACAGCGAACACCGGGGAGCTGTTTTTT
NA	TRBV19	NA	TRBJ1-5	CASSIYYSFNQPQHF	TGTGCCAGTAGTATCTATTACAGCTTCAATCAGCCCCAGCATTTT
few	TRBV6-1	NA	TRBJ2-1	CASSPSSYSSYNEQFF	TGTGCCAGCAGTCCGAGTTCGTATAGCTCCTACAATGAGCAGTTCTTC
many	TRBV28	NA	TRBJ1-4	CASSPPGRDEKLFF	TGTGCCAGCAGTCCGCCGGGAAGGGACGAAAAACTGTTTTTT
many	TRBV5-5	NA	TRBJ2-3	CASSLGWGVWADTQYF	TGTGCCAGCAGCTTAGGTTGGGGGGTGTGGGCAGATACGCAGTATTTT
many	TRBV7-8	NA	TRBJ2-3	CASTTRVEGRDTQYF	TGTGCCAGCACCACAAGGGTGGAGGGGAGAGATACGCAGTATTTT
many	TRBV6-2/TRBV6-3	NA	TRBJ2-1	CASSYRMWYEQFF	TGTGCCAGCAGTTACAGGATGTGGTATGAGCAGTTCTTC
many	TRBV12-3/TRBV12-4	NA	TRBJ2-1	CASSSIDRDNEQFF	TGTGCCAGCAGCTCCATTGATCGGGACAATGAGCAGTTCTTC
many	TRBV28	TRBD2	TRBJ2-7	CASSSELAGSYEQYF	TGTGCCAGCAGTTCCGAACTAGCGGGAAGCTACGAGCAGTACTTC
NA	TRBV10-2	TRBD1	TRBJ1-6	CASSLGQSPLHF	TGCGCCAGCAGTTTGGGACAGTCACCCCTCCACTTT
NA	TRBV2	NA	TRBJ2-1	CASIGSKSYNEQFF	TGTGCCAGCATTGGGTCTAAGAGCTACAATGAGCAGTTCTTC
many	TRBV13	NA	TRBJ2-3	CASSYSGTQYF	TGTGCCAGCAGCTACTCAGGGACGCAGTATTTT
NA	TRBV7-9	NA	TRBJ2-7	CASSFQPSYEQYF	TGTGCCAGCAGCTTTCAGCCCTCCTACGAGCAGTACTTC
many	TRBV11-3	NA	TRBJ1-2	CASSARYGYTF	TGTGCCAGCAGCGCTCGCTATGGCTACACCTTC
many	TRBV12-3/TRBV12-4	TRBD2	TRBJ2-7	CASSLGGTSSSYEQYF	TGTGCCAGCAGTTTAGGAGGGACTAGCAGCTCCTACGAGCAGTACTTC
NA	TRBV12-3/TRBV12-4	NA	TRBJ1-3	CASSLDSSSGNTIYF	TGTGCCAGCAGTTTAGACAGCAGCTCTGGAAACACCATATATTTT
many	TRBV20-1	TRBD2	TRBJ2-3	CSAASLAANTDTQYF	TGCAGTGCTGCCTCACTAGCGGCGAACACAGATACGCAGTATTTT
few	TRBV25-1	NA	TRBJ2-5	CASSDPVVGEEETQYF	TGTGCCAGCAGTGACCCCGTGGTGGGGGAGGAGGAGACCCAGTACTTC
many	TRBV28	NA	TRBJ2-2	CASSRQSVGPGELFF	TGTGCCAGCAGTAGACAGTCGGTCGGCCCCGGGGAGCTGTTTTTT
NA	TRBV7-9	NA	TRBJ2-7	CASNFNSPRVSYEQYF	TGTGCCAGCAACTTCAACAGCCCTCGAGTCTCCTACGAGCAGTACTTC
many	TRBV11-2	TRBD1	TRBJ1-3	CASSLDRGSGNTIYF	TGTGCCAGCAGCCTCGACAGGGGCTCTGGAAACACCATATATTTT
many	TRBV6-2/TRBV6-3	NA	TRBJ1-1	CASLLGRDTEAFF	TGTGCCAGCCTGCTGGGCAGGGACACTGAAGCTTTCTTT
few	TRBV4-3	NA	TRBJ1-3	CASSPSGEPGNTIYF	TGCGCCAGCAGCCCTTCGGGGGAGCCTGGAAACACCATATATTTT
many	TRBV11-2	TRBD1	TRBJ1-1	CASSLGTGAAEAFF	TGTGCCAGCAGCTTAGGGACAGGGGCAGCTGAAGCTTTCTTT
few	TRBV10-3	TRBD1	TRBJ2-3	CAIRDRGMSTDTQYF	TGTGCCATCAGGGACAGGGGAATGAGCACAGATACGCAGTATTTT
NA	TRBV5-1	TRBD1	TRBJ2-1	CASSSAGTGATLVYNEQFF	TGCGCCAGCAGCTCGGCCGGGACAGGTGCGACCCTCGTCTACAATGAGCAGTTCTTC
NA	TRBV2	TRBD1	TRBJ1-5	CASRGMTGGDQPQHF	TGTGCCAGCAGGGGGATGACAGGGGGGGATCAGCCCCAGCATTTT
NA	TRBV29-1	TRBD1	TRBJ2-1	CSPPQGGQGWYEQFF	TGCAGCCCCCCTCAAGGGGGACAGGGGTGGTATGAGCAGTTCTTC